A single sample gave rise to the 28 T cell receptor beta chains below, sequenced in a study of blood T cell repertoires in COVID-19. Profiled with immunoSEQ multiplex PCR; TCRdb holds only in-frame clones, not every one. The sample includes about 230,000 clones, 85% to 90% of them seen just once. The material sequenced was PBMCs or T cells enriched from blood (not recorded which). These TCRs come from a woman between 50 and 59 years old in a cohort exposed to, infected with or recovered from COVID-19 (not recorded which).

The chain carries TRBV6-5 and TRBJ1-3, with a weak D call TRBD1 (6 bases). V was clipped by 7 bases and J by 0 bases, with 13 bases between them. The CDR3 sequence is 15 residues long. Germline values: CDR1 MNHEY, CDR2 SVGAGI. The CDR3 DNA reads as TGTGCCAGCACCCCCGACAGGAGCTCTGGAAACACCATATATTTT. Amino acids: CASTPDRSSGNTIYF.

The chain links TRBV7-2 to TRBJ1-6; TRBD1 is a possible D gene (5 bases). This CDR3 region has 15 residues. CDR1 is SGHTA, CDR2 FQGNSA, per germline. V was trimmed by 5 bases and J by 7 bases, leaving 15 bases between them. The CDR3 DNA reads TGTGCCAGCAGCCTAGGCGACAGCCGGAATTCACCCCTCCACTTT. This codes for CASSLGDSRNSPLHF.

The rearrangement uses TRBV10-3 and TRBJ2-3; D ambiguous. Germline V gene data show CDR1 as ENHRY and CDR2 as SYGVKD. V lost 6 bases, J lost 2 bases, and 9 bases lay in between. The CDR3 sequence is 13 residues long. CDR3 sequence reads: CAISDTHTDTQYF. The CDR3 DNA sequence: TGTGCCATCAGCGACACCCACACAGATACGCAGTATTTT.

The chain's CDR3 is CASSTVGVGEGETEAFF. For the CDR3, the DNA is TGTGCCAGTAGTACCGTCGGGGTTGGGGAGGGAGAGACTGAAGCTTTCTTT. This chain links TRBV19 with TRBJ1-1; D not resolved. Trimming stripped 4 bases from V and 5 bases from J, with 23 bases between. The CDR3 is 17 residues long. CDR1 is LNHDA, CDR2 SQIVND, per germline (reference sequence). The full variable domain, in which reference TRBV19 and TRBJ1-1 provide the parts outside the CDR3, is DGGITQSPKYLFRKEGQNVTLSCEQNLNHDAMYWYRQDPGQGLRLIYYSQIVNDFQKGDIAEGYSVSREKKESFPLTVTSAQKNPTAFYLCASSTVGVGEGETEAFFGQGTRLTVV.

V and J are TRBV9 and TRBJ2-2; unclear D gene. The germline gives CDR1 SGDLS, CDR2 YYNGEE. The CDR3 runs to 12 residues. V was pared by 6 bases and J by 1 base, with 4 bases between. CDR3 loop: CASTMNTGELFF. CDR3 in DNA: TGTGCCAGCACTATGAACACCGGGGAGCTGTTTTTT.

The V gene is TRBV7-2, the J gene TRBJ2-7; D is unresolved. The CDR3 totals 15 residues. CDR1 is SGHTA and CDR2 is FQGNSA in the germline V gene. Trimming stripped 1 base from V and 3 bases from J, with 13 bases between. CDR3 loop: CASSLEPGSSYEQYF. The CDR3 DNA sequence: TGTGCCAGCAGCTTAGAGCCGGGTTCAAGCTACGAGCAGTACTTC.

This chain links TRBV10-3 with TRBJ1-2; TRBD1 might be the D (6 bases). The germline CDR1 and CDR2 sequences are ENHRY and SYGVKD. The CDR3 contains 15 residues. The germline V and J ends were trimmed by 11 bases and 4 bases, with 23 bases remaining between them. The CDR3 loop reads CASRPRTVEAYGYTF. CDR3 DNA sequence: TGTGCCTCACGGCCCCGGACAGTGGAAGCCTATGGCTACACCTTC.

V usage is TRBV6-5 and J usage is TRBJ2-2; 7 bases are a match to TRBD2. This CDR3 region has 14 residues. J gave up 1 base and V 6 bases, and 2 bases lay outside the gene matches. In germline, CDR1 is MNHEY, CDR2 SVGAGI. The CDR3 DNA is TGTGCCAGCAGCGGACTAGGGAACACCGGGGAGCTGTTTTTT. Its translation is CASSGLGNTGELFF.

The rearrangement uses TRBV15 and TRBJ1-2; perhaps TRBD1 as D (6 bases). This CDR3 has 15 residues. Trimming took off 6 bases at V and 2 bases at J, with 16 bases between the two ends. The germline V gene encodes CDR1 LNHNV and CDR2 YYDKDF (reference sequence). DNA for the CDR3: TGTGCCACCAGACGTGTTTCACAGGGAAACTATGGCTACACCTTC. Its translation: CATRRVSQGNYGYTF.

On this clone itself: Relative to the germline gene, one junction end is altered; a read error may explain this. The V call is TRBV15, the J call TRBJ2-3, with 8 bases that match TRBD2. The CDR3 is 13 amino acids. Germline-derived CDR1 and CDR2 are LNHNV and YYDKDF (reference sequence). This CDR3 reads CATSSPSGTSKHF. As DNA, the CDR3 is TGTGCCACCAGCTCCCCCTCCGGGACTAGTAAGCATTTT.

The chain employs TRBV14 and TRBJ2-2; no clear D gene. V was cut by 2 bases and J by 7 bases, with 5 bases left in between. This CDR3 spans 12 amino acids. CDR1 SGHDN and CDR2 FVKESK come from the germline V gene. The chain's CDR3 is CASSQNIGELFF. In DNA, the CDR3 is TGTGCCAGCAGCCAAAATATCGGGGAGCTGTTTTTT. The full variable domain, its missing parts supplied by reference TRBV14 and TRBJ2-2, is EAGVTQFPSHSVIEKGQTVTLRCDPISGHDNLYWYRRVMGKEIKFLLHFVKESKQDESGMPNNRFLAERTGGTYSTLKVQPAELEDSGVYFCASSQNIGELFFGEGSRLTVL.

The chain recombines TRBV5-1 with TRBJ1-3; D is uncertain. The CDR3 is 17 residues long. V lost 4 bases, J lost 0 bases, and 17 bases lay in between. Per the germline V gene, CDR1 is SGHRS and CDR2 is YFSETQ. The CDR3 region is CASSETDKRHSGNTIYF. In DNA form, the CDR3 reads TGCGCCAGCAGCGAAACCGACAAACGCCACTCTGGAAACACCATATATTTT.

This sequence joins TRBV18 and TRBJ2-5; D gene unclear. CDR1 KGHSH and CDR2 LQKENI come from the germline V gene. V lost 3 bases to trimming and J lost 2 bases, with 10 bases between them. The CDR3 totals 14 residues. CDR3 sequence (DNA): TGTGCCAGCTCACCCTCAGGTTTACAAGAGACCCAGTACTTC. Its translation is CASSPSGLQETQYF.

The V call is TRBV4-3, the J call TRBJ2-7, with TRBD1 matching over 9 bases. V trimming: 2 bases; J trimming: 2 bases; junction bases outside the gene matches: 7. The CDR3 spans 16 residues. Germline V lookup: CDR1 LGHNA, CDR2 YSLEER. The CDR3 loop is CASSQIWGQGTYEQYF. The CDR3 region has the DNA TGCGCCAGCAGCCAAATTTGGGGACAGGGCACCTACGAGCAGTACTTC.

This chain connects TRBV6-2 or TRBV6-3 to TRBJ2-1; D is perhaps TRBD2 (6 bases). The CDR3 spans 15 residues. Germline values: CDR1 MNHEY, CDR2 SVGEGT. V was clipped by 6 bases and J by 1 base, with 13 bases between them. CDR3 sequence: CASSRLETSYNEQFF. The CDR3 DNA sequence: TGTGCCAGCAGCCGACTAGAAACGTCCTACAATGAGCAGTTCTTC.

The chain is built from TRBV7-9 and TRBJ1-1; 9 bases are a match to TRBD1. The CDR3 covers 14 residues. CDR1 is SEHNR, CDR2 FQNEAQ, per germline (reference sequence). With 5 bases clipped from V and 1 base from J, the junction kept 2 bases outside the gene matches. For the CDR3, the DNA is TGTGCCAGCAGCCCACAGGGGGCGAACACTGAAGCTTTCTTT. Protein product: CASSPQGANTEAFF. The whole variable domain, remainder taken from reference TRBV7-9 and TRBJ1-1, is DTGVSQNPRHKITKRGQNVTFRCDPISEHNRLYWYRQTLGQGPEFLTYFQNEAQLEKSRLLSDRFSAERPKGSFSTLEIQRTEQGDSAMYLCASSPQGANTEAFFGQGTRLTVV.

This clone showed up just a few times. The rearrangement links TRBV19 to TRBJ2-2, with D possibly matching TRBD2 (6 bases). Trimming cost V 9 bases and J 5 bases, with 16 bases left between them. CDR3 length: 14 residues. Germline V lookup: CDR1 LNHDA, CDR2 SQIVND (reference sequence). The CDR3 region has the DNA TGTGCCAGCCAGGGTTCTGGGACTACCGGGGAGCTGTTTTTT. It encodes CASQGSGTTGELFF.

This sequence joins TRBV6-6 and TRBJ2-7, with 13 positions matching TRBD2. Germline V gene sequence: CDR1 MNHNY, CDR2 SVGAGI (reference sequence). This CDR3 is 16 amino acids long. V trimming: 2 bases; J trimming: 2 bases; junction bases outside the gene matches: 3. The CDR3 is CASSYGTSGETYEQYF. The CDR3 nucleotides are TGTGCCAGCAGTTACGGGACTAGCGGGGAGACCTACGAGCAGTACTTC.

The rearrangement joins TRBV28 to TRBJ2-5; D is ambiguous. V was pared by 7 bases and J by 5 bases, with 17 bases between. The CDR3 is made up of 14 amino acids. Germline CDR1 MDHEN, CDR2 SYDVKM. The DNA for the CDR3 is TGTGCCAGCACCTACCGAACGGCCAGGGAGACCCAGTACTTC. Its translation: CASTYRTARETQYF.

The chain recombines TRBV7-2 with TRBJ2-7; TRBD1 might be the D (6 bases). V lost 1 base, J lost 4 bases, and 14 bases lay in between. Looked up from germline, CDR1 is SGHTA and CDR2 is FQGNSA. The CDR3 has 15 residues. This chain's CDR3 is CASSLVRDNSYEQYF. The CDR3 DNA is TGTGCCAGCAGCTTAGTTCGGGACAACTCTTACGAGCAGTACTTC.

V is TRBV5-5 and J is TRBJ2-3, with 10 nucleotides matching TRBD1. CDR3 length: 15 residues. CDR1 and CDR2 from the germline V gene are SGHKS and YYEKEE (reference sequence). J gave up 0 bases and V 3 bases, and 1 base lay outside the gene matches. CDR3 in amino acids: CASSWGQGSTDTQYF. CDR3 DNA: TGTGCCAGCAGCTGGGGACAGGGGAGCACAGATACGCAGTATTTT.

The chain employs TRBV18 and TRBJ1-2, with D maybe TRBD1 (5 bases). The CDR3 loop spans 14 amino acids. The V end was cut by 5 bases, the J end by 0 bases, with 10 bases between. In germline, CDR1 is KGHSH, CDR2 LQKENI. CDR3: CASSTQGPNYGYTF. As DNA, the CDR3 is TGTGCCAGCTCAACCCAGGGTCCTAACTATGGCTACACCTTC.

The CDR3 DNA reads TGCGCCAGCAGCCAAGAGGGGACAGGGATTGAAAAACTGTTTTTT. Encoded protein: CASSQEGTGIEKLFF. This sequence joins TRBV4-1 and TRBJ1-4; TRBD1 agrees at 9 bases. The CDR3 has 15 residues. Germline V gene data show CDR1 as MGHRA and CDR2 as YSYEKL. Germline trimming cut 0 bases from V and 7 bases from J; bases unmatched to any gene: 3.

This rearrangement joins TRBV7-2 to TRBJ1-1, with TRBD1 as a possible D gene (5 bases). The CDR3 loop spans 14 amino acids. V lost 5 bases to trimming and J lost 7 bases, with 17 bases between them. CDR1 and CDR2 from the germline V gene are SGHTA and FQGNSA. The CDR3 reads CASSPRAGFVEAFF. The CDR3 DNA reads TGTGCCAGCAGCCCCAGGGCAGGGTTTGTTGAAGCTTTCTTT.

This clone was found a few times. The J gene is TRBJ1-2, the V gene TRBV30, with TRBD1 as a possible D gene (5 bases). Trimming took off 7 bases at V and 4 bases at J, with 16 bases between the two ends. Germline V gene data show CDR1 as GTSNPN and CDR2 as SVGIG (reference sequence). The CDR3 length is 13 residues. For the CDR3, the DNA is TGTGCCTCCCCCGGGCGGGACCTCTATGGCTACACCTTC. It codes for CASPGRDLYGYTF. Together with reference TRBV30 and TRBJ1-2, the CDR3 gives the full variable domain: SQTIHQWPATLVQPVGSPLSLECTVEGTSNPNLYWYRQAAGRGLQLLFYSVGIGQISSEVPQNLSASRPQDRQFILSSKKLLLSDSGFYLCASPGRDLYGYTFGSGTRLTVV.

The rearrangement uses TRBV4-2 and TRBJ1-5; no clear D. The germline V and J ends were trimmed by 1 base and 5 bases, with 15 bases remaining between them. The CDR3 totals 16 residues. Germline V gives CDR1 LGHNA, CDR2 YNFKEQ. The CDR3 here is CASSQGEERNHQPQHF. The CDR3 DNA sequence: TGTGCCAGCAGCCAAGGGGAGGAACGGAACCATCAGCCCCAGCATTTT.

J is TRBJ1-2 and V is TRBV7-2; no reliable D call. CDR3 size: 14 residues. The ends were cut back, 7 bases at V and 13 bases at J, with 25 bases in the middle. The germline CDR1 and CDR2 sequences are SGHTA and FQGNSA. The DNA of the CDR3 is TGTGCCAGCAATCGGACTCCTGTAATGTTGGTGGCCACCTTC. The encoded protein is CASNRTPVMLVATF.

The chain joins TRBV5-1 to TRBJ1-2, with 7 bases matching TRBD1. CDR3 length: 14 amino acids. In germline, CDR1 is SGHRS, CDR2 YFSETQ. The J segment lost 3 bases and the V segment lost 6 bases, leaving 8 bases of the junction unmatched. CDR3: CASKRQGPDYGYTF. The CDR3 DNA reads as TGCGCCAGCAAAAGACAGGGCCCTGACTATGGCTACACCTTC.